This T cell receptor beta chain was captured in a study of blood T cell repertoires in COVID-19. Study at large: Acute and convalescent COVID-19 samples came from the United States, Italy and Spain. T cells, B-cell-depleted T cells, or PBMCs supplied cDNA or gDNA.

Profiling relied on immunoSEQ multiplex PCR, and the TCRdb table lists in-frame clones only, not all of them. The data hold about 100,000 clones, with 88% observed a single time. V was cut by 2 bases and J by 2 bases, with 10 bases left in between. CDR3 length equals 15 residues. Germline assignment: CDR1 SNHLY and CDR2 FYNNEI. The source of this sequence is a human donor in a cohort sampled during active COVID-19. The sample consisted of peripheral blood. The chain couples TRBV2 to TRBJ2-1; a possible D gene is TRBD1 (7 bases). CDR3 sequence (DNA): TGTGCCAGCAGTGAATCCAGGGGGGCCTACAATGAGCAGTTCTTC. Protein sequence: CASSESRGAYNEQFF.